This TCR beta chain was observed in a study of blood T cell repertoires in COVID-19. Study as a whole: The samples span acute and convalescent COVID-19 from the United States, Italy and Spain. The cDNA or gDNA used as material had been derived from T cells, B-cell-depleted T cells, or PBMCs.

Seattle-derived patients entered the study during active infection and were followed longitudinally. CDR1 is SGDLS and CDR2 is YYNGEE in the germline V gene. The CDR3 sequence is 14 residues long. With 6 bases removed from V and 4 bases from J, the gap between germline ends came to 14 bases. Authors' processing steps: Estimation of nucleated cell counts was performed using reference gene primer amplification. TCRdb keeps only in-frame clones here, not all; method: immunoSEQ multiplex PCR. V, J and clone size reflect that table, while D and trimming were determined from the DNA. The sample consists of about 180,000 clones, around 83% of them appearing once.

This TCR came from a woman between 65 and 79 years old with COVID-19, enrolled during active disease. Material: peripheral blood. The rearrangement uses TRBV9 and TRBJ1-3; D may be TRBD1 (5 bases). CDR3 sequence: CASTPRGRGNTIYF. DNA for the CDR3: TGTGCCAGCACCCCACGGGGGAGGGGAAACACCATATATTTT. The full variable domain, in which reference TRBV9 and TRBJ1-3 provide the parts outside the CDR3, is DSGVTQTPKHLITATGQRVTLRCSPRSGDLSVYWYQQSLDQGLQFLIQYYNGEERAKGNILERFSAQQFPDLHSELNLSSLELGDSALYFCASTPRGRGNTIYFGEGSWLTVV.